Each of the 3 T cell receptor beta chains below was sequenced from the same sample in a study of tumor and adjacent non-tumor tissue in lung cancer. The library came from three nested PCR rounds adapted from ARM-PCR protocols. MiXCR was run by TCRdb on the multiplex PCR reads, yielding one entry per CDR3 protein. Here the sample spans under 150,000 distinct CDR3 sequences, 60% to 70% being singletons. The template was RNA from unsorted bulk tissue. The source material was lung tumor tissue. The receptors were gathered from a man in his sixties with small cell lung cancer.

For this clonotype: A read error may account for a junction end that differs from germline. The chain couples TRBV11-1 to TRBJ2-1, with a weak D call TRBD2 (5 bases). CDR1 is SGHAT, CDR2 FQDESV, per germline (reference sequence). This CDR3 is 16 amino acids long. CDR3 bases: TGTGCCAGCAGCTCCGGTGGTCGGGGTATTTACAGTGAGCAGTTCTTC. This encodes CASSSGGRGIYSEQFF.

As to this clonotype: A read error may explain this, as a much larger clone is one base away. The V and J genes are TRBV29-1 and TRBJ2-7; no clear D. Trimming took off 8 bases at V and 0 bases at J, with 11 bases between the two ends. This CDR3 spans 12 amino acids. CDR1 is SQVTM, CDR2 ANQGSEA, per germline. The CDR3 here is CSIETDSYEQYF. DNA of the CDR3: TGCAGCATCGAGACTGACTCCTACGAGCAGTACTTC.

The chain carries TRBV6-1 and TRBJ2-3; D not certain. V was clipped by 7 bases and J by 3 bases, with 11 bases between them. The germline V gene has CDR1 MNHNS and CDR2 SASEGT. CDR3 size: 13 residues. The CDR3 spells CASTSLKTDTQYF. CDR3 in DNA: TGTGCCAGCACTAGTTTAAAGACAGATACGCAGTATTTT.